This TCR beta chain originates from a study of shared clonotypes between healthy human individuals. Findings and limits, study-wide: Sorted-subset samples were not fully sequenced, rarefaction indicated. Generally, naive subsets came out with larger estimated richness than memory subsets. Non-shared clonotypes were found to have lower generation probabilities than the clonotypes that were shared by all four of the sorted-subset donors.

The CDR3 totals 15 residues. Germline V lookup: CDR1 SGDLS, CDR2 YYNGEE. Trimming shortened V by 0 bases and J by 4 bases, and 13 bases separated the two germline ends. As for this clone: No antigen is known for it.

Deep-level assay runs were performed. TCRdb's copy holds only in-frame clones and misses some; the assay was immunoSEQ multiplex PCR. Of some 2 million clones in the sample, roughly 95% were seen once. The sequenced sample consisted of naive CD4+ T cells sorted from blood. This sample's subset: CD45RA+ positively selected. This TCR was sampled from a man younger than 30 in good health. The chain links TRBV9 to TRBJ1-2; D is unclear. CDR3 residues: CASSVDDGHSYGYTF. The CDR3 DNA reads TGTGCCAGCAGCGTAGATGACGGCCATTCCTATGGCTACACCTTC.